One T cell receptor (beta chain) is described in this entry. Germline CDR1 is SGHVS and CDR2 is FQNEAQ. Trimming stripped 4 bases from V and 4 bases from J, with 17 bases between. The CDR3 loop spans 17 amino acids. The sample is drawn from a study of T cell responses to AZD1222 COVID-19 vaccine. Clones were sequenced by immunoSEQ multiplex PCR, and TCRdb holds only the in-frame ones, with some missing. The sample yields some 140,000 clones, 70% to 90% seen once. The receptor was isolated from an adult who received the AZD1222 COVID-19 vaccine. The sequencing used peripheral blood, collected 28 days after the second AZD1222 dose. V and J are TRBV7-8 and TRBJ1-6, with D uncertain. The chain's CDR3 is CASSSPGEAFYNSPLHF. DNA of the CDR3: TGTGCCAGCAGCTCCCCCGGAGAGGCATTTTATAATTCACCCCTCCACTTT.